Presented here are 17 T cell receptor beta chains from one specimen sequenced in a study of cytotoxic CD8 clonotypes in ibrutinib-treated CLL. Profiled with immunoSEQ multiplex PCR; TCRdb holds only in-frame clones, not every one. This sample has approximately 80,000 clones, with around 84% found just once. The sequences come from PBMCs, collected before ibrutinib treatment. These receptors came from a human donor with chronic lymphocytic leukemia.

The chain uses TRBV28 and TRBJ2-2; D is possibly TRBD1 (5 bases). The CDR3 runs to 16 residues. The germline V gene encodes CDR1 MDHEN and CDR2 SYDVKM. V was shortened by 3 bases and J by 3 bases, with 14 bases between the two germline ends. The CDR3 loop is CASSFHPGLDTGELFF. CDR3 nucleotides: TGTGCCAGCAGTTTTCACCCAGGGTTAGACACCGGGGAGCTGTTTTTT.

The chain couples TRBV27 to TRBJ2-7, with 7 bases that match TRBD1. CDR1 and CDR2 (germline): MNHEY, SMNVEV (reference sequence). The V gene end was trimmed by 6 bases and the J gene end by 5 bases; junction bases not matched to a gene: 4. This CDR3 is built from 12 residues. Here the CDR3 reads CASREGGNEQYF. The CDR3 coding sequence is TGTGCCAGCAGGGAAGGGGGCAACGAGCAGTACTTC.

This clone was detected once. The genes are TRBV6-1 and TRBJ2-1, with 11 bases matching TRBD2. Germline V gene sequence: CDR1 MNHNS, CDR2 SASEGT. This CDR3 is 15 amino acids long. After removal of 7 bases from V and 12 bases from J, the junction contained 14 bases not matched to a gene. CDR3 sequence: CASTQLGTSGGWQFF. In nucleotides, the CDR3 is TGTGCCAGCACCCAGTTAGGGACTAGCGGCGGGTGGCAGTTCTTC.

The rearrangement uses TRBV7-6 and TRBJ2-3; 9 bases are shared with TRBD2. The CDR3 spans 14 residues. The germline V gene has CDR1 SGHVS and CDR2 FNYEAQ. Trimming cost V 1 base and J 9 bases; bases outside gene matches: 5. The DNA of the CDR3 is TGTGCCAGCAGCTTAGGTCCTAGCGGGATAACGCAGTATTTT. Encoded protein: CASSLGPSGITQYF.

The genes are TRBV27 and TRBJ1-2; TRBD1 aligns across 7 bases. The CDR3 extends over 15 amino acids. The germline gives CDR1 MNHEY, CDR2 SMNVEV (reference sequence). V was pared by 2 bases and J by 2 bases, with 5 bases of the junction left unmatched. CDR3 DNA: TGTGCCAGCAGTTTAACGGCAGGGGGAAACTATGGCTACACCTTC. Its translation: CASSLTAGGNYGYTF.

The chain joins TRBV19 to TRBJ1-2; TRBD1 matches 7 bases. This CDR3 has 15 residues. The trim removed 4 bases at V and 1 base at J, leaving 6 bases unmatched. In germline, CDR1 is LNHDA, CDR2 SQIVND (reference sequence). The CDR3 coding sequence is TGTGCCAGTAGTAAGGGGGGGACAGATAACTATGGCTACACCTTC. Residues: CASSKGGTDNYGYTF. The full variable domain, in which reference TRBV19 and TRBJ1-2 provide the parts outside the CDR3, is DGGITQSPKYLFRKEGQNVTLSCEQNLNHDAMYWYRQDPGQGLRLIYYSQIVNDFQKGDIAEGYSVSREKKESFPLTVTSAQKNPTAFYLCASSKGGTDNYGYTFGSGTRLTVV.

V is TRBV4-1 and J is TRBJ1-2; D is ambiguous. This CDR3 spans 16 amino acids. The germline V gene encodes CDR1 MGHRA and CDR2 YSYEKL. V lost 0 bases and J lost 3, with 14 bases in between. CDR3 sequence reads: CASSQDGRTRHYGYTF. DNA of the CDR3: TGCGCCAGCAGCCAAGATGGCAGGACGAGGCACTATGGCTACACCTTC.

The V gene is TRBV5-4, the J gene TRBJ2-5; 10 nucleotides align to TRBD2. The V gene's germline CDR1 is SGHNT and CDR2 YYREEE (reference sequence). This CDR3 is 15 amino acids long. The J segment lost 3 bases and the V segment lost 1 base, leaving 3 bases of the junction unmatched. The CDR3 region has the DNA TGTGCCAGCAGCTTGAGCAGCGGGAGGGAAGAGACCCAGTACTTC. The encoded protein is CASSLSSGREETQYF. Variable domain in full (rest from reference TRBV5-4 and TRBJ2-5): ETGVTQSPTHLIKTRGQQVTLRCSSQSGHNTVSWYQQALGQGPQFIFQYYREEENGRGNFPPRFSGLQFPNYSSELNVNALELDDSALYLCASSLSSGREETQYFGPGTRLLVL.

This chain joins TRBV27 and TRBJ1-1, with TRBD1 as a possible D gene (6 bases). Germline CDR1 MNHEY, CDR2 SMNVEV (reference sequence). V shed 7 bases and J shed 4 bases, with 16 bases lying between them. The CDR3 covers 14 residues. CDR3 protein: CASNPGGAGTEAFF. The CDR3 DNA reads as TGTGCCAGCAATCCCGGGGGGGCCGGCACTGAAGCTTTCTTT.

The chain uses TRBV30 and TRBJ1-5, with 8 bases aligning to TRBD1. The CDR3 spans 14 residues. Germline CDR1 GTSNPN, CDR2 SVGIG (reference sequence). The V and J ends lost 2 bases and 6 bases, in that order; junction bases with no gene match: 6. The CDR3 DNA is TGTGCCTGGAGTTCTACAGGGGGAGGTCAGCCCCAGCATTTT. Amino acids: CAWSSTGGGQPQHF.

Details on this clone: Its ends do not fully match the called genes, so a read error is possible. V and J are TRBV2 and TRBJ2-7; 8 bases line up with TRBD1. Looked up from germline, CDR1 is SNHLY and CDR2 is FYNNEI. The CDR3 contains 13 residues. This CDR3 is CASREGQGSEQYF. The CDR3 DNA follows: TGTGCCAGCAGAGAAGGACAGGGAAGTGAGCAGTACTTC.

This clone was detected only a few times. The gene calls are TRBV19 and TRBJ1-2; D might be TRBD1 (5 bases). V lost 5 bases and J 7 bases, leaving 14 bases between the germline ends. Germline CDR1 reads LNHDA; CDR2 reads SQIVND (reference sequence). The CDR3 has 13 residues. In DNA form, the CDR3 reads TGTGCCAGTAGTTTCGGTAGGGACGTTGGCTACACCTTC. It specifies CASSFGRDVGYTF.

The chain recombines TRBV7-2 with TRBJ2-7; 9 nucleotides agree with TRBD2. Trimming took 0 bases from V and 3 from J; bases not matched to a gene: 6. Germline lookup yields CDR1 SGHTA and CDR2 FQGNSA. This CDR3 region has 16 residues. CDR3 DNA sequence: TGTGCCAGCAGCTTAGCGGCTAGCGGGGCGAACTACGAGCAGTACTTC. Protein product: CASSLAASGANYEQYF.

This chain joins TRBV7-6 and TRBJ1-3, with TRBD1 identical over 10 bases. V lost 1 base, J lost 6 bases, and 3 bases stayed unmatched. The CDR3 has 15 residues. CDR1 SGHVS and CDR2 FNYEAQ come from the germline V gene. CDR3 protein: CASSLVGTGVNTIYF. The CDR3 bases are TGTGCCAGCAGCTTAGTGGGGACAGGGGTAAACACCATATATTTT.

The V call is TRBV29-1, the J call TRBJ2-7; D perhaps matches TRBD2 (6 bases). The V end lost 2 bases, the J end lost 2 bases, and 16 bases lay between the germline ends. This CDR3 region has 15 residues. Germline V gene lookup returns CDR1 SQVTM and CDR2 ANQGSEA. CDR3 DNA: TGCAGCGTTGAATTTACTAGCTCCAGAACCTACGAGCAGTACTTC. Translation gives CSVEFTSSRTYEQYF.

The chain employs TRBV9 and TRBJ1-3; a possible D gene is TRBD1 (5 bases). V lost 0 bases and J lost 0, with 10 bases in between. Germline CDR1 and CDR2: SGDLS and YYNGEE. CDR3 length: 16 amino acids. The CDR3 loop is CASSVGPGPSGNTIYF. CDR3 nucleotide sequence: TGTGCCAGCAGCGTAGGCCCGGGGCCCTCTGGAAACACCATATATTTT.

V usage is TRBV9 and J usage is TRBJ2-2, with 13 bases aligning to TRBD2. The CDR3 runs 17 residues. The J segment lost 5 bases and the V segment lost 4 bases, leaving 8 bases of the junction unmatched. Germline V lookup: CDR1 SGDLS, CDR2 YYNGEE. CDR3 sequence reads: CASSRRTSGRLTGELFF. The CDR3 DNA reads as TGTGCCAGCAGCAGACGGACTAGCGGGAGATTAACCGGGGAGCTGTTTTTT.